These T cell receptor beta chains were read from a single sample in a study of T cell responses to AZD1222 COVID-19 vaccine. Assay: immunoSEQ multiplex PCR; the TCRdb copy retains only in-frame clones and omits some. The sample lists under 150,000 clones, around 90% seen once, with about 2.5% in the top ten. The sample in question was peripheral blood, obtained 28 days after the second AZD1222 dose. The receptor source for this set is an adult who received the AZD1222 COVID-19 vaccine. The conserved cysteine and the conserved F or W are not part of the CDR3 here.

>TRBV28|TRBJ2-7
ASSSRWTVAYEQY
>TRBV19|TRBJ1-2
ASSGAHFGGYT
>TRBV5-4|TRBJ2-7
ASSFDRGQSYEQY
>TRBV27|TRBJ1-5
ASSLGGHNQPQH
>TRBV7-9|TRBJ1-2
ASSKRSYGYT
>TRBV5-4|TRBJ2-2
ASSLTQYTGELF
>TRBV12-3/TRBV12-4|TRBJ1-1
ASSPRGRTEAF
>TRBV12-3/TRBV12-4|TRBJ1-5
ASSLSAPRPQH
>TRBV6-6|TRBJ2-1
ASSYRPDNEQF
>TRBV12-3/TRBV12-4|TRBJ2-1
ASSEGYNEQF
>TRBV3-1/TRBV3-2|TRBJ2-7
ASSLGQGPSYEQY
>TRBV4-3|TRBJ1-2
ASSQEFGGETGRFYGYT
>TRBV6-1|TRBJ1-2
ASSDPKKRTGDLYGYT
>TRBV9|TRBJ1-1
ASSLSGRTEAF
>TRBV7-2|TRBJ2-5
ASSLTSGLAGGRETQY
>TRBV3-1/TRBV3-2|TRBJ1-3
ASSRTVSSSGNTIY
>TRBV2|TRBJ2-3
ASRGDNTDTQY
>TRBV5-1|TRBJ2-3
ASSLNGGSTDTQY
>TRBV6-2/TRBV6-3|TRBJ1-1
ASSTGGVNTEAF
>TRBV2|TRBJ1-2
ASVQSSQGGYT
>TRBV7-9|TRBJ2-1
ASSPRAGSYNEQF
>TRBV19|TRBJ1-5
ASSILGRSQH
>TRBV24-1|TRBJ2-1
ATKKAGGNEQF
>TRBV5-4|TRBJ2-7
ASSKSGTGSYEQY
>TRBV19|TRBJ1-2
ASSEPRDRADYT
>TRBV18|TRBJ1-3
ASSPGGGPGNTIY
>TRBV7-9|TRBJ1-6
ASSLGRSPLH
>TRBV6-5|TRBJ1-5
ASGRGGNQPQH
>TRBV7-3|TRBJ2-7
ASSSGQRYEQY
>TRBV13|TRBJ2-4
ASSLIGAKNIQY
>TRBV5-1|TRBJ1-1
ASSSLQGNTEAF
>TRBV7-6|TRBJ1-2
ASSRLVATNYGYT
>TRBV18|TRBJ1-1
ASSPRNSNTEAF
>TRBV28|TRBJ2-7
ASSLLSGELLKDEQY
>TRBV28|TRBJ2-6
ASSPPVVWGSGANVLT
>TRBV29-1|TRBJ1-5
SVGDGNQPQH
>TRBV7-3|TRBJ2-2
ASSPDRRGPGELF
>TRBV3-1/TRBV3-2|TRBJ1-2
ASSQVASGGAEYT
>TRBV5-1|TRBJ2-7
ASSLAGTGGFEQY
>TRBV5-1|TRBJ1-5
ASRASFNQPQH
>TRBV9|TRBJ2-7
ASSADSHSYEQY
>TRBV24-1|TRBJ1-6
ATSDGLGRTLH
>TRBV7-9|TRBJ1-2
ASSLVAAGAGT
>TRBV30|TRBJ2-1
AWSEERGFTSYNEQF
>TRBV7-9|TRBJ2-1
ASSAGLDGNNEQF
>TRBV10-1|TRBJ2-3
AGPRGCDTQY